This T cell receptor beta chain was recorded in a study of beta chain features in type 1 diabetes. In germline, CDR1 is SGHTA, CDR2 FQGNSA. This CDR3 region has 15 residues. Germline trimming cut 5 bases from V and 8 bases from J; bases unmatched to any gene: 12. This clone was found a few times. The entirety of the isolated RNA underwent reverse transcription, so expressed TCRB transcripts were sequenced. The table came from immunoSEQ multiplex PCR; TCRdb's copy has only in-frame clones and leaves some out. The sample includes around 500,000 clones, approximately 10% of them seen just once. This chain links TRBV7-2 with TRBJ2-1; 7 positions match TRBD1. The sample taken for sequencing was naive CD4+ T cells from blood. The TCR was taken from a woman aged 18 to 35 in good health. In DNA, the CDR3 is TGTGCCAGCAGCCAGGGCAAGGGGGCTGGCGATGAGCAGTTCTTC. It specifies CASSQGKGAGDEQFF.